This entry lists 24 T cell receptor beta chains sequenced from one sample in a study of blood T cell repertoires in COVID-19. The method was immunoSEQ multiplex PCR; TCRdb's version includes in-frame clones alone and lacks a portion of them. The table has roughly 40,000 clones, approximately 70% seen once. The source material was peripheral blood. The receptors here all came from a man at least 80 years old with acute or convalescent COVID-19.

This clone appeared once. CDR3 loop: CASSERQGEKLFF. CDR3 DNA sequence: TGTGCCAGCAGTGAACGACAGGGGGAAAAACTGTTTTTT. The V gene is TRBV6-1, the J gene TRBJ1-4; 8 nucleotides line up with TRBD1. V gave up 2 bases and J gave up 8 bases; unmatched junction bases: 1. The CDR3 is made up of 13 amino acids. From germline, CDR1 is MNHNS and CDR2 SASEGT.

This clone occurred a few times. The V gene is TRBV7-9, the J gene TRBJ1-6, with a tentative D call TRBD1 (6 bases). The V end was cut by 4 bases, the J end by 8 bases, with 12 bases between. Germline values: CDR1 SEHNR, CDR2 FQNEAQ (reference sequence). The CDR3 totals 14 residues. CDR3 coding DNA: TGTGCCAGCAGCTCCGGACAGTCTTATTCACCCCTCCACTTT. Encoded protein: CASSSGQSYSPLHF.

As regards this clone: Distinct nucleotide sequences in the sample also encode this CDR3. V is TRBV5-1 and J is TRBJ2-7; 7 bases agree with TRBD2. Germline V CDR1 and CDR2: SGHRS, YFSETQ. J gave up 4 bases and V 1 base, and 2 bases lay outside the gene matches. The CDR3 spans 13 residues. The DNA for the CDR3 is TGCGCCAGCAGCTTGAGCGGGAAGTACGAGCAGTACTTC. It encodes CASSLSGKYEQYF. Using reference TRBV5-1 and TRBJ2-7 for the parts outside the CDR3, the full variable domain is KAGVTQTPRYLIKTRGQQVTLSCSPISGHRSVSWYQQTPGQGLQFLFEYFSETQRNKGNFPGRFSGRQFSNSRSEMNVSTLELGDSALYLCASSLSGKYEQYFGPGTRLTVT.

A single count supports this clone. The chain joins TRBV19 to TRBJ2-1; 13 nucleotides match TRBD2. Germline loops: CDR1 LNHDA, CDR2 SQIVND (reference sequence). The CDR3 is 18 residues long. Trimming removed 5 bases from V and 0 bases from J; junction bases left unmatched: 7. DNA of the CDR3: TGTGCCAGTAGTTATCGGGGACTAGCGGGGTTCTCCTACAATGAGCAGTTCTTC. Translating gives CASSYRGLAGFSYNEQFF.

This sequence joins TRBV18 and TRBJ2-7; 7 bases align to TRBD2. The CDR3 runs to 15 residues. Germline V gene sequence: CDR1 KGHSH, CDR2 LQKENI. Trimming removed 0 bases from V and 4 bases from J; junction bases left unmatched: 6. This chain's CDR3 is CASSPPGLTTYEQYF. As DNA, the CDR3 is TGTGCCAGCTCACCACCGGGACTAACTACATACGAGCAGTACTTC.

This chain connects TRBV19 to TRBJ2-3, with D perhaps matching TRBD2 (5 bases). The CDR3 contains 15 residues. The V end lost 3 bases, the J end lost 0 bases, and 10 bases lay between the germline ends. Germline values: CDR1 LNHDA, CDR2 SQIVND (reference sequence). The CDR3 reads CASSIGLASTDTQYF. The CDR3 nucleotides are TGTGCCAGTAGTATTGGGCTAGCCAGCACAGATACGCAGTATTTT. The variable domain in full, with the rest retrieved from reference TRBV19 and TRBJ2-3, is DGGITQSPKYLFRKEGQNVTLSCEQNLNHDAMYWYRQDPGQGLRLIYYSQIVNDFQKGDIAEGYSVSREKKESFPLTVTSAQKNPTAFYLCASSIGLASTDTQYFGPGTRLTVL.

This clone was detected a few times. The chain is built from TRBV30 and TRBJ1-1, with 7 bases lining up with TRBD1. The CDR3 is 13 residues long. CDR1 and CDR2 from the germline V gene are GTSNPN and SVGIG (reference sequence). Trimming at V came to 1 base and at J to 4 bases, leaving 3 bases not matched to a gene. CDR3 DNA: TGTGCCTGGAGTGAAACAGGGGCCACTGAAGCTTTCTTT. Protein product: CAWSETGATEAFF.

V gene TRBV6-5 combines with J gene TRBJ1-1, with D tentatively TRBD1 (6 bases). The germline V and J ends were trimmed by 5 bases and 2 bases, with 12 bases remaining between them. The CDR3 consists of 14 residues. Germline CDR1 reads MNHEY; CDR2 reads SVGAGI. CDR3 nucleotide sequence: TGTGCCAGCAGTCGCCGACAGGCTAACACTGAAGCTTTCTTT. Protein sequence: CASSRRQANTEAFF.

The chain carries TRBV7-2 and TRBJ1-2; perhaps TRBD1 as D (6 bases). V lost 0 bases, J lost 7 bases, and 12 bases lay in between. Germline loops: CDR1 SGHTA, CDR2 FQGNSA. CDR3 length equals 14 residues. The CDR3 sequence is CASSLAFRGGGYTF. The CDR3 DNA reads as TGTGCCAGCAGCTTAGCTTTCAGGGGTGGTGGCTACACCTTC.

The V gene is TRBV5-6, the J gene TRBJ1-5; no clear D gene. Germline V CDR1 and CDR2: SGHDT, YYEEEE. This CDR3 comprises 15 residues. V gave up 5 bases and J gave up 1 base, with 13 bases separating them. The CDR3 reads CASRSRGSSNQPQHF. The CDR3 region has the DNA TGTGCCAGCAGATCAAGAGGGTCCAGCAATCAGCCCCAGCATTTT.

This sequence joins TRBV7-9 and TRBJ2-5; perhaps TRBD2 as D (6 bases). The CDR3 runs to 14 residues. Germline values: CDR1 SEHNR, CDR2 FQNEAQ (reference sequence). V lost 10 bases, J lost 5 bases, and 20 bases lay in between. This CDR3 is CATSWVFGGETQYF. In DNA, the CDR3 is TGTGCCACGAGCTGGGTGTTCGGAGGGGAGACCCAGTACTTC.

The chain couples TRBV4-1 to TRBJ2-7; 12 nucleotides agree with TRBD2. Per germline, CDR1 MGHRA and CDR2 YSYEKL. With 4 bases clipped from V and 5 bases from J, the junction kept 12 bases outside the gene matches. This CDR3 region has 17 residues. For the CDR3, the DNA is TGCGCCAGCAGCCCGACGGTGGTTACTAGCGGGAGGAACGAGCAGTACTTC. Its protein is CASSPTVVTSGRNEQYF.

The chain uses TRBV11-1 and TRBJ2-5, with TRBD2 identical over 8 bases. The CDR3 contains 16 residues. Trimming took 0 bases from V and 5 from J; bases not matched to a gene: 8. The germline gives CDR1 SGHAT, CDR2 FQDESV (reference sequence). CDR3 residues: CASSLAGLGASETQYF. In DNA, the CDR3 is TGTGCCAGCAGCTTAGCGGGACTAGGGGCCTCGGAGACCCAGTACTTC.

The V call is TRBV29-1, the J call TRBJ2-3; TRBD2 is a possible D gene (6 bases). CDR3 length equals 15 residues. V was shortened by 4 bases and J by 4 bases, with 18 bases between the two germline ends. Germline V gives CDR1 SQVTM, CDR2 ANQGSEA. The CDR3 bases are TGCAGCGTTGGCCTGGGACTTACAGCGGCAGATACGCAGTATTTT. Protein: CSVGLGLTAADTQYF.

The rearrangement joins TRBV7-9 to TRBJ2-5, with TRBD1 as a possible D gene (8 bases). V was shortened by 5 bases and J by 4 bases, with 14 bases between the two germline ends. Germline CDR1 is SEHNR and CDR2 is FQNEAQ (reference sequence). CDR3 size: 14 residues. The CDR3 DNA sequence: TGTGCCAGCAGCCCAGGGGGCGGGGGAGAGACCCAGTACTTC. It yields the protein CASSPGGGGETQYF.

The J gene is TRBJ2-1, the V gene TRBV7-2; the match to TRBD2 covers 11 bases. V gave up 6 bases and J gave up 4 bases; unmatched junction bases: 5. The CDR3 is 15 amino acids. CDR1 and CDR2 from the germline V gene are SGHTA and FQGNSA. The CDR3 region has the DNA TGTGCCAGCAGATTACTAGCGGGAGAGTACAATGAGCAGTTCTTC. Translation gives CASRLLAGEYNEQFF.

CDR3 in DNA: TGTGCCAGCTCCCCTACAGGGGGCTCGAACACTGAAGCTTTCTTT. Translated, it gives CASSPTGGSNTEAFF. The V gene is TRBV18, the J gene TRBJ1-1, with 9 bases identical to TRBD1. This CDR3 contains 15 residues. CDR1 KGHSH and CDR2 LQKENI come from the germline V gene. The junction had 6 bases not matched to a gene; V was cut back by 6 bases and J by 1 base.

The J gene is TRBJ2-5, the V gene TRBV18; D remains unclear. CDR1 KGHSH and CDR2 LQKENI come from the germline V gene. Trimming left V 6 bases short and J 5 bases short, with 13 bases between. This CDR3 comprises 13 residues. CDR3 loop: CASSLDIGETQYF. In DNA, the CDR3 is TGTGCCAGCTCCCTAGATATTGGGGAGACCCAGTACTTC.

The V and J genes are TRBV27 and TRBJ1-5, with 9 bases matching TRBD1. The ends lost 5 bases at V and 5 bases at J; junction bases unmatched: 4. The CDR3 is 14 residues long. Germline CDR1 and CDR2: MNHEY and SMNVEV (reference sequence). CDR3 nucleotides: TGTGCCAGCAGTCCGGGACAGGGTTATCAGCCCCAGCATTTT. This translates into CASSPGQGYQPQHF.

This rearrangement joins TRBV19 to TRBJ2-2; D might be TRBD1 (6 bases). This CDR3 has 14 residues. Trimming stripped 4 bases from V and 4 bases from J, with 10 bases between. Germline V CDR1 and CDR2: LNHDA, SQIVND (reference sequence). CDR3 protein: CASSRTGSTGELFF. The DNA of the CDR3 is TGTGCCAGTAGTAGAACAGGGAGCACCGGGGAGCTGTTTTTT.

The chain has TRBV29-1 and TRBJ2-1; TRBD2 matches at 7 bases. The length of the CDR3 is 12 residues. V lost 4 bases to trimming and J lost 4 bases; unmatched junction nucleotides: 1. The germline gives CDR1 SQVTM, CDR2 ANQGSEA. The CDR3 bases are TGCAGCGTTGGGGGAGGGTACAATGAGCAGTTCTTC. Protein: CSVGGGYNEQFF.

CDR3 residues: CASSFRGQENEQFF. The CDR3 DNA reads as TGTGCCAGCAGTTTCAGAGGACAGGAAAATGAGCAGTTCTTC. J is TRBJ2-1 and V is TRBV27; 7 bases align to TRBD1. In germline, CDR1 is MNHEY, CDR2 SMNVEV (reference sequence). The CDR3 spans 14 residues. V dropped 3 bases and J dropped 7; count of bases not matched to a gene: 6.

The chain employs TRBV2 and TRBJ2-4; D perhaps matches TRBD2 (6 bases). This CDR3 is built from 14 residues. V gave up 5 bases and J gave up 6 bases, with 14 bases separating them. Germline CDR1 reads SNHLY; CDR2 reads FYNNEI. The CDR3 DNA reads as TGTGCCAGCAGTCTCTTGGGAGGAGGAAACATTCAGTACTTC. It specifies CASSLLGGGNIQYF.

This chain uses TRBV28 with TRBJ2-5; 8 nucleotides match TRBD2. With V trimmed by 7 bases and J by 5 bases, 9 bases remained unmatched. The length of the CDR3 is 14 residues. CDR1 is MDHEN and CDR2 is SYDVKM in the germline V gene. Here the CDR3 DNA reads TGTGCCAGCACTCACCCCGGGGGGGCGGAGACCCAGTACTTC. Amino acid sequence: CASTHPGGAETQYF.